What follows are 11 T cell receptor beta chains derived from one specimen sequenced in a study of T cell repertoires in cytomegalovirus infection. MiXCR was run by TCRdb on the reads, yielding one entry per CDR3 protein. The table has about 260,000 distinct CDR3 sequences, roughly an eighth seen once. The sequencing input was PBMCs. These receptor sequences come from a human donor in good health (CMV status not recorded). Some clones in this sample may be carry-over from other donors' samples.

There are a few counts of this clonotype. The V and J genes are TRBV12-3 or TRBV12-4 and TRBJ2-5; 11 positions match TRBD2. V gave up 5 bases and J gave up 3 bases; unmatched junction bases: 8. The CDR3 contains 16 residues. CDR3 residues: CASSETGTSGEETQYF. The DNA for the CDR3 is TGTGCCAGCAGTGAAACCGGGACTAGCGGTGAAGAGACCCAGTACTTC.

This clonotype was seen at least ten times. The V call is TRBV7-6, the J call TRBJ1-6; possible D gene TRBD1, 6 bases. This CDR3 is built from 15 residues. Trimming took off 0 bases at V and 10 bases at J, with 13 bases between the two ends. Per germline, CDR1 SGHVS and CDR2 FNYEAQ. In DNA form, the CDR3 reads TGTGCCAGCAGCTTAGCGTCCGGGACAAACTCACCCCTCCACTTT. This encodes CASSLASGTNSPLHF. Using reference TRBV7-6 and TRBJ1-6 for the parts outside the CDR3, the full variable domain is GAGVSQSPRYKVTKRGQDVALRCDPISGHVSLYWYRQALGQGPEFLTYFNYEAQQDKSGLPNDRFSAERPEGSISTLTIQRTEQRDSAMYRCASSLASGTNSPLHFGNGTRLTVT.

This clonotype was counted ten times or more. The rearrangement uses TRBV5-4 and TRBJ2-1, with D unclear. This CDR3 comprises 14 residues. Between the trimmed V and J ends, which lost 4 bases and 9 bases, there was a span of 17 bases. CDR1 is SGHNT, CDR2 YYREEE, per germline (reference sequence). The CDR3 coding sequence is TGTGCCAGCAGCCTAACGTTCGACCCCACTGAGCAGTTCTTC. This sequence encodes CASSLTFDPTEQFF.

The chain couples TRBV10-3 to TRBJ2-5, with D unclear. The length of the CDR3 is 13 residues. Trimming cost V 2 bases and J 1 base, with 5 bases left between them. Germline values: CDR1 ENHRY, CDR2 SYGVKD. The CDR3 protein is CAISEGGQETQYF. The DNA of the CDR3 is TGTGCCATCAGTGAGGGCGGCCAAGAGACCCAGTACTTC.

This clonotype came up many times. V gene TRBV28 combines with J gene TRBJ2-5, with TRBD2 matching 9 bases. The germline CDR1 and CDR2 sequences are MDHEN and SYDVKM. V was clipped by 7 bases and J by 5 bases; unmatched bases: 14. The CDR3 is 16 amino acids. The CDR3 sequence: CASTKPGLAGGETQYF. In DNA form, the CDR3 reads TGTGCCAGCACCAAGCCGGGACTAGCCGGTGGGGAGACCCAGTACTTC.

In its sample, this clonotype was seen many times. For the CDR3, the DNA is TGTGCCAGCAGCCAAGGAACACAAGCTTTCTTT. Its translation is CASSQGTQAFF. V is TRBV14 and J is TRBJ1-1; D is unresolved. The V end lost 1 base, the J end lost 9 bases, and 6 bases lay between the germline ends. Germline CDR1 is SGHDN and CDR2 is FVKESK. CDR3 length: 11 amino acids.

This clonotype was seen many times. V is TRBV7-3 and J is TRBJ2-2; D gene ambiguous. CDR1 is SGHTA and CDR2 is FQGTGA in the germline V gene. The CDR3 loop spans 12 amino acids. With 5 bases removed from V and 7 bases from J, the gap between germline ends came to 8 bases. The CDR3 loop is CASSTPSGELFF. CDR3 coding DNA: TGTGCCAGCAGCACCCCCAGCGGGGAGCTGTTTTTT. Variable domain in full (rest from reference TRBV7-3 and TRBJ2-2): GAGVSQTPSNKVTEKGKYVELRCDPISGHTALYWYRQSLGQGPEFLIYFQGTGAADDSGLPNDRFFAVRPEGSVSTLKIQRTERGDSAVYLCASSTPSGELFFGEGSRLTVL.

This clonotype came up a few times. This sequence joins TRBV20-1 and TRBJ1-5; D unclear. V lost 0 bases, J lost 5 bases, and 8 bases lay in between. Germline values: CDR1 DFQATT, CDR2 SNEGSKA (reference sequence). The CDR3 loop spans 13 amino acids. The CDR3 loop reads CSARDGGHQPQHF. The CDR3, as DNA: TGCAGTGCTAGAGATGGCGGTCATCAGCCCCAGCATTTT.

This clonotype was counted at least ten times. The rearrangement uses TRBV7-8 and TRBJ2-2, with 8 bases matching TRBD1. V gave up 6 bases and J gave up 6 bases; unmatched junction bases: 6. Germline values: CDR1 SGHVS, CDR2 FQNEAQ. This CDR3 spans 14 amino acids. The CDR3 is CASRPGQESGELFF. CDR3 bases: TGTGCCAGCAGACCGGGACAGGAGTCCGGGGAGCTGTTTTTT.

The chain carries TRBV2 and TRBJ1-5, with 10 bases that match TRBD1. Trimming removed 6 bases from V and 0 bases from J; junction bases left unmatched: 5. The CDR3 runs to 16 residues. The V gene's germline CDR1 is SNHLY and CDR2 FYNNEI. The CDR3 loop is CASRGTGVYSNQPQHF. As DNA, the CDR3 is TGTGCCAGCAGGGGGACAGGGGTGTATAGCAATCAGCCCCAGCATTTT.

The chain employs TRBV6-2 or TRBV6-3 and TRBJ2-7, with D perhaps matching TRBD1 (5 bases). V was pared by 6 bases and J by 4 bases, with 16 bases between. The germline gives CDR1 MNHEY, CDR2 SVGEGT. The length of the CDR3 is 14 residues. In DNA form, the CDR3 reads TGTGCCAGCAGAGACCGACAGCCTCGGTACGAGCAGTACTTC. It codes for CASRDRQPRYEQYF.